One T cell receptor (beta chain) is described in this entry. The antigen remains undetermined. The source of the sample is a study of T-cell memory formation after mild COVID-19. UMIs and sample barcodes were carried by the TCR alpha and TCR beta cDNA libraries that 5'RACE produced using constant-segment primers. Each CDR3 protein gets one entry after TCRdb re-called the 5' RACE reads with MiXCR. Here the sample spans 55,000 to 65,000 distinct CDR3 sequences, 8% to 9.5% being singletons. Trimming stripped 6 bases from V and 2 bases from J, with 16 bases between. Germline V gene data show CDR1 as SGHVS and CDR2 as FQNEAQ. The CDR3 extends over 15 amino acids. Findings and limits, study-wide: There were some responding clones in pre-infection memory, which suggested that cross-reactive memory had joined.

This rearrangement joins TRBV7-8 to TRBJ2-5; D perhaps matches TRBD2 (5 bases). The clonotype originates from a man between 18 and 29 years old who had mild COVID-19 (a few samples of this study predate the infection). Cell type and time point are not known. The sequenced sample consisted of PBMCs or a T cell subset sorted from them (not recorded which). The CDR3 loop reads CASSLRWSGQETQYF. CDR3 nucleotide sequence: TGTGCCAGCAGTTTGCGCTGGAGCGGACAAGAGACCCAGTACTTC.